This T cell receptor beta chain was recorded in a study of T cell responses to AZD1222 COVID-19 vaccine (dated by TCRdb to about 2021). Regarding the study in general: A total of roughly 240 trial participants underwent TCR sequencing, of whom 207 received two doses of AZD1222 and about 26 received two doses of the MenACWY control vaccine. Trial participants were enrolled by age into subgroups of 18-55, 56-69 and 70-plus years, and about 150, 27 and 61 TCR-sequenced participants, respectively, were included in these subgroups. Results the study describes overall, beyond this receptor: CD4 TCRs associated with the vaccine covered the entire spike protein, and the dominant responses were in regions 160-218 and 743-854. Participants were mostly white British and included more females than males, and it was suggested by the authors that clonal diversity may have been underestimated. Reportedly, close to half of the unique spike-specific TCRs recognized epitopes lying outside the regions that are mutated in the B.1.351 and B.1.1.7 variants. No day 14 peak-response samples were available, so repertoires were characterized only after the peak T cell response. After two AZD1222 doses, spike-specific TCR breadth and depth were significantly higher than at day 0 and than in MenACWY recipients. The 56-69-year group was small, and its depth increase did not reach significance, likely because of low power. Only a handful of AZD1222 recipients were SARS-CoV-2 seropositive at baseline, limiting conclusions about previously exposed vaccinees.

Note on this clone: What antigen it recognizes has not been identified. It has no much larger one-base neighbor in the sample; base qualities were not kept.

This specimen's time point label, interpreted: about 28 days (+/-7) after the second vaccine dose. Because spike-specific TCR depth and breadth did not differ between the two schedules, AZD1222 recipients who got a second dose at roughly 4 weeks were pooled with those who got a second dose at roughly 12 weeks. The vaccinee samples were drawn from two UK trials, COV001 and COV002, one of which was a single-blind randomized controlled phase 2/3 trial testing AZD1222 (ChAdOx1 nCoV-19) in healthy adults. For TCRbeta chain sequencing, PBMC samples were collected from trial participants at day 0 and at day 28 after the second dose. The CDR3 regions of human TCRbeta chains were analyzed by immunosequencing. The original methods were these. TCRs in the repertoires were compared against a reference library of SARS-CoV-2-specific TCRs that had been generated with the MIRA antigen-specificity platform. Breadth meant the fraction of unique TCRs that were SARS-CoV-2-associated, whereas depth meant the fraction of total T cells that were SARS-CoV-2-associated. Using the MIRA data, each spike-specific TCR was mapped to the spike region that the TCR reacts to and placed in a CD4 or CD8 class. Log10-transformed breadth and depth values were compared by one-way ANOVA with Sidak's multiple comparisons tests. Drawn from immuneACCESS, this table holds only the in-frame rearrangements with V and J called that TCRdb kept. Clones are partly lost; checked studies trace under half to an unresolved V gene and leave the rest unexplained. That table furnishes V, J and clone size, whereas the DNA furnished D and trimming. In all, the sample holds about 130,000 clones, and 85% to 95% of those were seen once. Approximately 6.8% of the sample comes from the top ten.

The material was peripheral blood, obtained 28 days after the second AZD1222 dose. This TCR was recovered from an adult who received the AZD1222 COVID-19 vaccine.

The nucleotide sequence is TGTGCCAGCAGCGTAGGCAGGGGGCACTATGGCTACACCTTC. Its coded protein is CASSVGRGHYGYTF. The receptor chain draws on TRBV9 and TRBJ1-2; 8 bases in between match TRBD1. The germline V gene sets CDR1 to SGDLS and CDR2 to YYNGEE. The CDR3 goes from the cysteine to the phenylalanine over 14 residues. The retained sequence is limited to the CDR3, 42 bases, with the frame set at the first base. Trimming takes 0 bases off V and 3 bases off J; junction bases not matched to a gene: 1.